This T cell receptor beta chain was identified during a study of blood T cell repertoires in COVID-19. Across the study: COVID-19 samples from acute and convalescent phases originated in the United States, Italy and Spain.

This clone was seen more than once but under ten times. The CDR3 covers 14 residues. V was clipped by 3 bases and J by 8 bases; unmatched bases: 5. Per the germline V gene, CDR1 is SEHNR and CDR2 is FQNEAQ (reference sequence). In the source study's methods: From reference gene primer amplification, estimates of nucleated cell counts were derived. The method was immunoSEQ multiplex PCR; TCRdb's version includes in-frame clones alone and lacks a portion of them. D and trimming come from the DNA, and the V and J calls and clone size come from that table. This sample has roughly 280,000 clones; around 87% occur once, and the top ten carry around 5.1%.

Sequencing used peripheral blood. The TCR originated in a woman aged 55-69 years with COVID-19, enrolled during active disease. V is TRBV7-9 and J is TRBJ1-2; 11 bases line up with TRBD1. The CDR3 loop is CASSLGTGGVGYTF. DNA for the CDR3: TGTGCCAGCAGCTTGGGGACAGGGGGAGTCGGCTACACCTTC.